These T cell receptor beta chains were read from a single sample in a study of shared clonotypes between healthy human individuals. Here immunoSEQ multiplex PCR was the method, and the copy in TCRdb shows in-frame clones only, minus some. The sample records 950,000 to 1,100,000 clones, about 75% being singletons. Sequenced material: memory CD4+ T cells sorted from blood. These TCRs come from a man in his late teens or twenties in good health. The CDR3 runs from the conserved cysteine through the conserved F or W. The D gene is left open where the match is weak. A row's size may be missing; if present it is once, few, many or a size class.

.	TRBV10-3	.	13	TRBJ1-3	TGTGCCATCAGTGGAGGGCCTGGAAACACCATATATTTT	CAISGGPGNTIYF
.	TRBV7-9	.	13	TRBJ1-1	TGTGCCAGCAGCTTAAGAAGGGACACTGAAGCTTTCTTT	CASSLRRDTEAFF
TRBD1	TRBV30	.	14	TRBJ2-7	TGTGCCTGGAGTGGGGGGACAGGGGTCTACGAGCAGTACTTC	CAWSGGTGVYEQYF
TRBD2	TRBV11-2	.	17	TRBJ2-3	TGTGCCAGCAGCTCGGGGACTAGCGGCAGGAGCACAGATACGCAGTATTTT	CASSSGTSGRSTDTQYF
TRBD2	TRBV6-6	.	15	TRBJ2-1	TGTGCCAGCAGCGATAGCGGGATGTTTAACAATGAGCAGTTCTTC	CASSDSGMFNNEQFF
.	TRBV7-9	few	14	TRBJ1-2	TGTGCCAGCAGCTTTGACAGGCCAGGAGCTGGCTACACCTTC	CASSFDRPGAGYTF
.	TRBV2	.	15	TRBJ2-1	TGTGCCAGCAGACGAATCGGTAGGGTGGCCGATGAGCAGTTCTTC	CASRRIGRVADEQFF
.	TRBV7-9	.	18	TRBJ2-7	TGTGCCAGCAAACTAATCGCCGGGGACACTAGAAGCTCCTACGAGCAGTACTTC	CASKLIAGDTRSSYEQYF
.	TRBV15	once	14	TRBJ2-5	TGTGCCACCAGCAGAGACAGGGTACAAGAGACCCAGTACTTC	CATSRDRVQETQYF
.	TRBV30	.	13	TRBJ1-1	TGTGCCTGGAGGGGAACCAAGAACACTGAAGCTTTCTTT	CAWRGTKNTEAFF
.	TRBV28	few	11	TRBJ1-5	TGTGCCAGTGGCCAGGATCAGCCCCAGCATTTT	CASGQDQPQHF
TRBD1	TRBV19	.	15	TRBJ1-6	TGTGCCAGTAGTACCGGGACAGAAATCAATTCACCCCTCCACTTT	CASSTGTEINSPLHF
.	TRBV7-8	.	15	TRBJ1-1	TGTGCCAGCAGCTTAGCGGGCACCCTGAACACTGAAGCTTTCTTT	CASSLAGTLNTEAFF
TRBD1	TRBV6-5	.	14	TRBJ1-2	TGTGCCAGTTATAGGACAGGGAATAACTATGGCTACACCTTC	CASYRTGNNYGYTF
TRBD1	TRBV6-5	.	11	TRBJ2-7	TGTGCCAGCCGGACAGGGTACGAGCAGTACTTC	CASRTGYEQYF
TRBD1	TRBV6-7	.	17	TRBJ2-1	TGTGCCAGCAGTTACCCACACCGGGACAGGGATTTCAATGAGCAGTTCTTC	CASSYPHRDRDFNEQFF
.	TRBV2	.	13	TRBJ1-1	TGTGCCAGCAGTGTGGACACGAACACTGAAGCTTTCTTT	CASSVDTNTEAFF
.	TRBV19	.	15	TRBJ1-1	TGTGCCAGTAGTAGCCCAGGATTTTTGAACACTGAAGCTTTCTTT	CASSSPGFLNTEAFF
.	TRBV2	.	15	TRBJ2-7	TGTGCCAGCAGAAAGGACCAAGCCCAGATTTACGAGCAGTACTTC	CASRKDQAQIYEQYF
TRBD2	TRBV5-1	.	17	TRBJ2-3	TGCGCCAGCAGCCTCTTCGGGACTAGCGGGAGCCCAGATACGCAGTATTTT	CASSLFGTSGSPDTQYF
.	TRBV9	.	15	TRBJ2-1	TGTGCCAGCAGCGTAGTATTGGAGGGGGCGGGTGAGCAGTTCTTC	CASSVVLEGAGEQFF
.	TRBV7-6	.	16	TRBJ2-2	TGTGCCAGCAGCCCAACCCCACTAGGACCCACCGGGGAGCTGTTTTTT	CASSPTPLGPTGELFF
.	TRBV29-1	.	15	TRBJ1-3	TGCAGCGTTGAGGTTCGCGCAAACTCTGGAAACACCATATATTTT	CSVEVRANSGNTIYF
.	TRBV19	.	16	TRBJ1-1	TGTGCCAGTAGTATAGGTGGACAAACTTTGAACACTGAAGCTTTCTTT	CASSIGGQTLNTEAFF
.	TRBV7-2	.	14	TRBJ1-2	TGTGCCAGCAGCACGATAGGAGGGGGGAAGGGCTACACCTTC	CASSTIGGGKGYTF
.	TRBV5-6	.	12	TRBJ2-1	TGTGCCAGCAGCTTTCAGGTGAATGAGCAGTTCTTC	CASSFQVNEQFF
.	TRBV6-5	once	15	TRBJ1-2	TGTGCCAGCAGTCCAAACAGGGCCACATCGGATGGCTACACCTTC	CASSPNRATSDGYTF
TRBD1	TRBV7-9	.	16	TRBJ1-1	TGTGCCAGCAGCGGGCTTAGGAGGGGGCAGGGCACTGAAGCTTTCTTT	CASSGLRRGQGTEAFF
.	TRBV27	.	16	TRBJ1-5	TGTGCCAGCAGTTTATCGAACAGTCAAGGTCTGAAGCCCCAGCATTTT	CASSLSNSQGLKPQHF
.	TRBV5-3	once	14	TRBJ2-7	TGTGCCAGAAGCTCTGGCAGGGAGTCCTACGAGCAGTACTTC	CARSSGRESYEQYF
TRBD1	TRBV6-5	.	15	TRBJ2-7	TGTGCCAGCAGTACACCAGGGGGCGCATCGGGCGAGCAGTACTTC	CASSTPGGASGEQYF
TRBD2	TRBV7-8	.	15	TRBJ2-1	TGTGCCAGCAGCTTAGAGGTAGCGGGGGGCTATGAGCAGTTCTTC	CASSLEVAGGYEQFF
.	TRBV19	once	14	TRBJ1-1	TGTGCCAGTAGTTCCAAGGGAGTAAGGACTGAAGCTTTCTTT	CASSSKGVRTEAFF
TRBD1	TRBV7-6	.	15	TRBJ2-3	TGTGCCAGCAGCTTCGGGACAGGGTCCTCGAATACGCAGTATTTT	CASSFGTGSSNTQYF
TRBD1	TRBV10-3	.	17	TRBJ1-1	TGTGCCACCCGACCGGGACAGGGGGCAGGTGGGATCACTGAAGCTTTCTTT	CATRPGQGAGGITEAFF
.	TRBV18	.	15	TRBJ2-3	TGTGCCAGCTCACCACGGGGTTCACTGACAGATACGCAGTATTTT	CASSPRGSLTDTQYF
.	TRBV2	once	13	TRBJ2-7	TGTGCCAGCACCTCCGAACTAGCCTACGAGCAGTACTTC	CASTSELAYEQYF
TRBD2	TRBV5-4	many	14	TRBJ2-7	TGTGCCAGCAGTTCGTTCGGCGGGGGGCACGAGCAGTACTTC	CASSSFGGGHEQYF
.	TRBV6-5	.	13	TRBJ2-4	TGTGCCAGCAGCCCCGGGACGCCAAACATTCAGTACTTC	CASSPGTPNIQYF
TRBD2	TRBV18	.	18	TRBJ2-3	TGTGCCAGCTCACCACCGCCCACCGGGACTAGCGGGAGTAATACGCAGTATTTT	CASSPPPTGTSGSNTQYF
.	TRBV29-1	many	14	TRBJ2-1	TGCAGCGTTGACGCAGGAGGGACCTACAATGAGCAGTTCTTC	CSVDAGGTYNEQFF
.	TRBV10-2	.	11	TRBJ2-7	TGCGCCAGCAGGGACTACTACGAGCAGTACTTC	CASRDYYEQYF
.	TRBV7-2	.	12	TRBJ2-3	TGTGCCAGCAGCTCTCTAACTGATACGCAGTATTTT	CASSSLTDTQYF
.	TRBV7-2	.	13	TRBJ2-3	TGTGCCAGCAGTCTGGGGAGCACAGATACGCAGTATTTT	CASSLGSTDTQYF
.	TRBV18	.	14	TRBJ2-7	TGTGCCAGCTCGAGAGGCAGCGGCCCCTACGAGCAGTACTTC	CASSRGSGPYEQYF
TRBD1	TRBV2	.	15	TRBJ2-5	TGTGCCAGCAGTAATAACAGACAGGGGCGAGAGACCCAGTACTTC	CASSNNRQGRETQYF
TRBD1	TRBV5-4	.	16	TRBJ2-4	TGTGCCAGCAGCTTAGGACAGGGGGGAGTCAAAAACATTCAGTACTTC	CASSLGQGGVKNIQYF
.	TRBV6-5	.	14	TRBJ2-2	TGTGCCAGCACCAGATATCCGAACACCGGGGAGCTGTTTTTT	CASTRYPNTGELFF
.	TRBV28	.	16	TRBJ1-6	TGTGCCAGCAGGCCCGGGGGGGCGACCTATAATTCACCCCTCCACTTT	CASRPGGATYNSPLHF
.	TRBV2	few	13	TRBJ1-1	TGTGCCAGCAGACTCCTCATGAACACTGAAGCTTTCTTT	CASRLLMNTEAFF
.	TRBV9	.	13	TRBJ2-2	TGTGCCACGGCCGGGGCGAACACCGGGGAGCTGTTTTTT	CATAGANTGELFF
.	TRBV10-3	few	15	TRBJ1-1	TGTGCCATCAGTGACCGGACAGATCGGGGCACTGAAGCTTTCTTT	CAISDRTDRGTEAFF
.	TRBV29-1	.	10	TRBJ2-5	TGCAGCGGTGGGGGGGAGACCCAGTACTTC	CSGGGETQYF
.	TRBV28	.	15	TRBJ2-7	TGTGCCAGCAGTTTTCTTACACAGGGCCCCTACGAGCAGTACTTC	CASSFLTQGPYEQYF
TRBD2	TRBV30	.	16	TRBJ2-5	TGTGCCTGGAGCGCGTGGGGCGGGGGGCCCCAAGAGACCCAGTACTTC	CAWSAWGGGPQETQYF